Listed here are 16 T cell receptor beta chains from one sample, sequenced in a study of blood T cell repertoires in COVID-19. Profiled with immunoSEQ multiplex PCR; TCRdb holds only in-frame clones, not every one. The sample lists under 200,000 clones, over 75% occurring once. What was sequenced was peripheral blood. These receptors came from a man aged 55 to 70 who had recovered from COVID-19.

The chain is built from TRBV7-9 and TRBJ2-1; D is perhaps TRBD1 (5 bases). The germline gives CDR1 SEHNR, CDR2 FQNEAQ (reference sequence). Trimming shortened V by 1 base and J by 3 bases, and 7 bases separated the two germline ends. This CDR3 is 14 amino acids long. This CDR3 reads CASSLGGSYNEQFF. The DNA of the CDR3 is TGTGCCAGCAGCTTAGGGGGCAGCTACAATGAGCAGTTCTTC.

The chain combines TRBV30 with TRBJ2-1; 8 bases match TRBD2. CDR3 length: 16 residues. Germline-derived CDR1 and CDR2 are GTSNPN and SVGIG (reference sequence). The junction had 6 bases not matched to a gene; V was cut back by 2 bases and J by 0 bases. CDR3 region: CAWSRGGLGSYNEQFF. The DNA for the CDR3 is TGTGCCTGGAGTCGGGGGGGCCTCGGCTCCTACAATGAGCAGTTCTTC.

The chain uses TRBV29-1 and TRBJ2-1, with TRBD1 identical over 7 bases. Trimming took 2 bases from V and 1 from J; bases not matched to a gene: 5. Per germline, CDR1 SQVTM and CDR2 ANQGSEA. There are 15 residues in the CDR3. The CDR3 DNA sequence: TGCAGCGTTGAATTACGGGGACAGTCCTACAATGAGCAGTTCTTC. Its protein is CSVELRGQSYNEQFF.

Only a few counts were recorded for this clone. The chain couples TRBV6-7 to TRBJ1-6, with D perhaps TRBD1 (6 bases). TRBV6-7 is flagged as an ORF with uncertain function. The CDR3 has 15 residues. The ends were cut back, 7 bases at V and 9 bases at J, with 19 bases in the middle. CDR3 amino acids: CASTPGGGAGSPLHF. CDR3 in DNA: TGTGCCAGCACCCCGGGGGGGGGCGCTGGTTCACCCCTCCACTTT.

The chain employs TRBV28 and TRBJ1-3; D call uncertain. Germline CDR1 is MDHEN and CDR2 is SYDVKM. This CDR3 contains 15 residues. The V end lost 6 bases, the J end lost 0 bases, and 12 bases lay between the germline ends. The CDR3 protein is CASSPPRDSGNTIYF. The CDR3 DNA reads as TGTGCCAGCAGCCCCCCTAGAGACTCTGGAAACACCATATATTTT.

The genes are TRBV12-3 or TRBV12-4 and TRBJ2-7; 7 bases are a match to TRBD1. J was trimmed by 6 bases and V by 3 bases; bases with no gene match: 5. The CDR3 contains 13 residues. The CDR3 region has the DNA TGTGCCAGCAGTTTTCGGACAGGTGGCGAGCAGTACTTC. Translation: CASSFRTGGEQYF.

CDR3 loop: CASSVLAGGLDEQYF. CDR3 coding DNA: TGTGCCAGCAGCGTACTAGCGGGGGGGCTGGACGAGCAGTACTTC. The J gene is TRBJ2-7, the V gene TRBV9; 12 bases match TRBD2. Germline V CDR1 and CDR2: SGDLS, YYNGEE. Unmatched junction bases numbered 4, after V lost 1 base and J lost 5 bases. CDR3 length: 15 amino acids.

The rearrangement uses TRBV12-3 or TRBV12-4 and TRBJ1-5; D gene uncertain. CDR3 length equals 12 residues. The V end lost 6 bases, the J end lost 1 base, and 4 bases lay between the germline ends. CDR3 DNA: TGTGCCAGCAGGAGAAGCAATCAGCCCCAGCATTTT. Its translation: CASRRSNQPQHF.

This clone was counted between two and nine times. The V and J genes are TRBV3-1 (or the pseudogene TRBV3-2) and TRBJ1-4; D not certain. The V end lost 1 base, the J end lost 0 bases, and 3 bases lay between the germline ends. Germline values: CDR1 LGHDT, CDR2 YNNKEL (reference sequence). This CDR3 region has 14 residues. CDR3: CASSQASTNEKLFF. DNA of the CDR3: TGTGCCAGCAGCCAAGCGTCAACTAATGAAAAACTGTTTTTT.

This chain uses TRBV3-1 (or the pseudogene TRBV3-2) with TRBJ2-3; 8 positions agree with TRBD1. From germline, CDR1 is LGHDT and CDR2 YNNKEL (reference sequence). The CDR3 sequence is 16 residues long. V dropped 4 bases and J dropped 3; count of bases not matched to a gene: 9. The CDR3 loop reads CASSPPRQGLTDTQYF. The DNA of the CDR3 is TGTGCCAGCAGCCCCCCGAGACAGGGGCTGACAGATACGCAGTATTTT.

The chain joins TRBV19 to TRBJ1-4; D remains unclear. CDR1 is LNHDA, CDR2 SQIVND, per germline (reference sequence). This CDR3 is 15 amino acids long. V lost 1 base to trimming and J lost 4 bases, with 10 bases between them. The CDR3: CASSIGAGFNEKLFF. CDR3 sequence (DNA): TGTGCCAGTAGTATAGGGGCAGGATTTAATGAAAAACTGTTTTTT. Full variable domain (outside the CDR3, taken from reference TRBV19 and TRBJ1-4): DGGITQSPKYLFRKEGQNVTLSCEQNLNHDAMYWYRQDPGQGLRLIYYSQIVNDFQKGDIAEGYSVSREKKESFPLTVTSAQKNPTAFYLCASSIGAGFNEKLFFGSGTQLSVL.

This chain links TRBV4-2 with TRBJ2-5, with a weak D call TRBD1 (5 bases). Trimming took off 1 base at V and 7 bases at J, with 19 bases between the two ends. The CDR3 is 16 amino acids. Per germline, CDR1 LGHNA and CDR2 YNFKEQ. The CDR3 coding sequence is TGTGCCAGCAGCCAAGGGGCGTTACAGGTTCTTGGGACCCAGTACTTC. This encodes CASSQGALQVLGTQYF.

The chain uses TRBV29-1 and TRBJ1-1; 7 bases map to TRBD1. CDR1 SQVTM and CDR2 ANQGSEA come from the germline V gene. CDR3 length: 15 amino acids. With 6 bases clipped from V and 1 base from J, the junction kept 11 bases outside the gene matches. The CDR3 loop is CSVEKGGGSNTEAFF. The CDR3 DNA sequence: TGCAGCGTAGAGAAAGGAGGGGGCTCGAACACTGAAGCTTTCTTT.

The chain is built from TRBV4-2 and TRBJ2-7; the match to TRBD2 covers 11 bases. The CDR3 has 16 amino acids. V was clipped by 3 bases and J by 2 bases; unmatched bases: 6. In germline, CDR1 is LGHNA, CDR2 YNFKEQ. The CDR3 loop is CASSHRLAGTPYEQYF. CDR3 in DNA: TGTGCCAGCAGCCACAGACTAGCGGGGACGCCCTACGAGCAGTACTTC.

This rearrangement joins TRBV18 to TRBJ1-2; tentative D call: TRBD1 (5 bases). V was pared by 9 bases and J by 4 bases, with 9 bases between. This CDR3 has 11 amino acids. From germline, CDR1 is KGHSH and CDR2 LQKENI. CDR3: CASQGSYGYTF. For the CDR3, the DNA is TGTGCCAGTCAGGGTAGCTATGGCTACACCTTC.

This clone has only one observation. The chain carries TRBV7-3 and TRBJ2-5; the match to TRBD2 covers 7 bases. Germline values: CDR1 SGHTA, CDR2 FQGTGA. Germline trimming cut 3 bases from V and 3 bases from J; bases unmatched to any gene: 7. CDR3 length equals 15 residues. Here the CDR3 DNA reads TGTGCCAGCAGCTTTATTGGGCTAGCGGAAGAGACCCAGTACTTC. This gives the protein CASSFIGLAEETQYF.